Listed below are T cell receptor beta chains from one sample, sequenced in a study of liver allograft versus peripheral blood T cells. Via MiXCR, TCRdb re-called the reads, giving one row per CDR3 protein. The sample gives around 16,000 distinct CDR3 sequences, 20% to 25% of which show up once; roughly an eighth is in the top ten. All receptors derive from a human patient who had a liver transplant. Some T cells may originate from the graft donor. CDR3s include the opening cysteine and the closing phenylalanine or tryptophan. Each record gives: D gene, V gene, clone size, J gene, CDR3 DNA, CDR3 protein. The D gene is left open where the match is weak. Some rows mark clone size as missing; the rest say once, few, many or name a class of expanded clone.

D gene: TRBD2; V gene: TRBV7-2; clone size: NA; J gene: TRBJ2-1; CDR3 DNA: TGTGCCAGCAGCTTAGGTGGCTGGGCGGGAGGATCTCAAAATGAGCAGTTCTTC; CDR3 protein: CASSLGGWAGGSQNEQFF
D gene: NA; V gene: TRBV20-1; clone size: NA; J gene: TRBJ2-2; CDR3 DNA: TGCAGTGCTAGAGCAGGGGTTGAGTCCACCGGGGAGCTGTTTTTT; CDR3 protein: CSARAGVESTGELFF
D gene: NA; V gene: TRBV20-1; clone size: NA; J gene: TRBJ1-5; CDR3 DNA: TGCAGTGCTAGGAGGGTGACAGGTAGCAATCAGCCCCAGCATTTT; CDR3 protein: CSARRVTGSNQPQHF
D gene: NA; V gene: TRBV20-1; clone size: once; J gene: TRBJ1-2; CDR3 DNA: TGCAGTGGGTCAGGAGAATCCTATGGCTACACCTTC; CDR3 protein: CSGSGESYGYTF
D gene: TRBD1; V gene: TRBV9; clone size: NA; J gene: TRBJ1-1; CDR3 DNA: TGTGCCAGCAGCGTAGGACAGGGAGGGATCACTGAAGCTTTCTTT; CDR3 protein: CASSVGQGGITEAFF
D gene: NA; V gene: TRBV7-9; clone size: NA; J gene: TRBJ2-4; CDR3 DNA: TGTGCCAGCAGCTCTCAGCTGAGAACTCTAGCCAAAAACATTCAGTACTTC; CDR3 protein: CASSSQLRTLAKNIQYF
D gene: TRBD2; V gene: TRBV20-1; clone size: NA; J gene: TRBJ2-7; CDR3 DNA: TGCAGTGCGACATCCAGCGGGAGACACGAGCAGTACTTC; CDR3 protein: CSATSSGRHEQYF
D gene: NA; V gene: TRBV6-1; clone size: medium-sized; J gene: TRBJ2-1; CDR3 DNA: TGTGCCAGCAGTCCCCTATGGGGTATTAGCTCCTACAATGAGCAGTTCTTC; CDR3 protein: CASSPLWGISSYNEQFF
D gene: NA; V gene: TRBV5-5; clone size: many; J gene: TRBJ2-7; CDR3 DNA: TGTGCCAGCAGCTCCATAACAGGTCTCCCCTACGAGCAGTACTTC; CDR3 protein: CASSSITGLPYEQYF
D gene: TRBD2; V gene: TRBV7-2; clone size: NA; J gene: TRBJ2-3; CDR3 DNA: TGTGCCAGCAGCCCCTTGCGGGGGGCGGATACGCAGTATTTT; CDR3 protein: CASSPLRGADTQYF
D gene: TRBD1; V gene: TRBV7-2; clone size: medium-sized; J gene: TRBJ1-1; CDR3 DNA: TGTGCCAGCAGCGGAACAGGGGGGACGGACACTGAAGCTTTCTTT; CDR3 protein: CASSGTGGTDTEAFF
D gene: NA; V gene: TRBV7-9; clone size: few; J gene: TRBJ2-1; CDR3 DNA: TGTGCCAGCAGTTCTCGTGGGACGGCGAAGTTCTTC; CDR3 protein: CASSSRGTAKFF
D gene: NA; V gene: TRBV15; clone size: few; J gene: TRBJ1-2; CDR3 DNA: TGTGCCACCAGCAGAGATTTTACGGATTCTAACTATGGCTACACCTTC; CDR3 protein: CATSRDFTDSNYGYTF
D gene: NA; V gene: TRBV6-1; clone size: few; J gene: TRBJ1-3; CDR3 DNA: TGTGCCAGCAGTGAATTAAGAAGGGGAGGAAACACCATATATTTT; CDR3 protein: CASSELRRGGNTIYF
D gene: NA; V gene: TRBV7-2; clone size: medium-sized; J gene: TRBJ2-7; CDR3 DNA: TGTGCCAGCAGCTTAGTGGCGACAGGTCGTTACGAGCAGTACTTC; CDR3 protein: CASSLVATGRYEQYF
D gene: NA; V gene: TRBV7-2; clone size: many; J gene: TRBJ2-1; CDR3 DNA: TGTGCCAGCAGCTTCACGCTCCAGAACAATGAGCAGTTCTTC; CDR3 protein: CASSFTLQNNEQFF
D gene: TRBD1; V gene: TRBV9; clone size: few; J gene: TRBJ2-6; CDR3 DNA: TGTGCCAGCAGCCCTAGGGGGGGACAGGGGATTTCTGGGGCCAACGTCCTGACTTTC; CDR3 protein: CASSPRGGQGISGANVLTF
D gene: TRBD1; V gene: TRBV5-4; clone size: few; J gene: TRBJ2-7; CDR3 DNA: TGTGCCAGCAGCTTAGGACAGGGGGGAACCTACGAGCAGTACTTC; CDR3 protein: CASSLGQGGTYEQYF
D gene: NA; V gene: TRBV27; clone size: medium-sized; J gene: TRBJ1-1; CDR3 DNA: TGTGCCAGCAGTTTCTCGGACAACCTGAACACTGAAGCTTTCTTT; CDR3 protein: CASSFSDNLNTEAFF
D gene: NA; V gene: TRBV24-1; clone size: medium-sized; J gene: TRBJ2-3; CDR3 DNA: TGTGCCACCAGTGATTTCGCGGGGACTAGCACAGATACGCAGTATTTT; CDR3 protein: CATSDFAGTSTDTQYF
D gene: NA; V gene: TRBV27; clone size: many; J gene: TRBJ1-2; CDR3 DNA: TGTGCCAGCAGTTTAAGGGACGGTTCTAACTATGGCTACACCTTC; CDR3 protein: CASSLRDGSNYGYTF
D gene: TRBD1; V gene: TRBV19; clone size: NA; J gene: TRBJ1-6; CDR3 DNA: TGTGCCAGTAGTATGGTGGCGGACAGGGGTAATTCACCCCTCCACTTT; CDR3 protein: CASSMVADRGNSPLHF
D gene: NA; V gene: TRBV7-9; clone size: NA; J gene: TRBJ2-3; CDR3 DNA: TGTGCCAGCAGGCCGTCGGGGACAGATACGCAGTATTTT; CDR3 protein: CASRPSGTDTQYF
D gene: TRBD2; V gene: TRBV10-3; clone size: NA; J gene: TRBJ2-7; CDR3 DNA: TGTGCCACCGAAAGACTAGCGGGATCCTACGAGCAGTACTTC; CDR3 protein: CATERLAGSYEQYF
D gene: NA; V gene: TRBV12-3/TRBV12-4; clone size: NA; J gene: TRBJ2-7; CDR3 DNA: TGTGCCAGCAGTTTCCAGCGGGTTTATTCCTACGAGCAGTACTTC; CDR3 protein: CASSFQRVYSYEQYF
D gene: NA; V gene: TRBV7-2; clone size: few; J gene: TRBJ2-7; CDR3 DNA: TGTGCCAGCAGCTTAGCGGGCGTTGTTGGCGAGCAGTACTTC; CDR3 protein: CASSLAGVVGEQYF
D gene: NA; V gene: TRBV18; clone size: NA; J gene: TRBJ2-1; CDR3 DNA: TGTGCCAGCCCATTCCAGGGGTTAGGTGAGCAGTTCTTC; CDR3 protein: CASPFQGLGEQFF
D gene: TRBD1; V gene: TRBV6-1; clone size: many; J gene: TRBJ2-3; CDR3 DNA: TGTGCCAGCAAACTGGGAGCAGGGGGCAACTGGGATACGCAGTATTTT; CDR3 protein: CASKLGAGGNWDTQYF
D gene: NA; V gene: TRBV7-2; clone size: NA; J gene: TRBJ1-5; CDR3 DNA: TGTGCCAGCAGCTTAGCGCAAACGAATCAGCCCCAGCATTTT; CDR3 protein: CASSLAQTNQPQHF
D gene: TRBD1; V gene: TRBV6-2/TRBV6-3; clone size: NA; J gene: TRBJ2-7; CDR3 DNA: TGTGCCAGCAGGGACGGGACAGCGGTCTACGAGCAGTACTTC; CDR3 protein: CASRDGTAVYEQYF
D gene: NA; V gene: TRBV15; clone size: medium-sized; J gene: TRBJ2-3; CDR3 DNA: TGTGCCACCAGCAGACCACCCACAGATACGCAGTATTTT; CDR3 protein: CATSRPPTDTQYF
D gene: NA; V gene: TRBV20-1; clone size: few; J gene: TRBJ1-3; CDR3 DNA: TGCAGTGCTATGGGGATCACTGGAAACACCATATATTTT; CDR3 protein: CSAMGITGNTIYF
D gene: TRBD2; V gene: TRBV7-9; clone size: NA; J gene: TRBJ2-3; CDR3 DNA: TGTGCCAGCAGCTTGACTAGCGGGAGGGTTGGCACAGATACGCAGTATTTT; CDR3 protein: CASSLTSGRVGTDTQYF
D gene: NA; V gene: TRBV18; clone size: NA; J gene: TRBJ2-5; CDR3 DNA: TGTGCCAGCAGCCAGGGATGGGCTCGGGGGACCCAGTACTTC; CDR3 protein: CASSQGWARGTQYF
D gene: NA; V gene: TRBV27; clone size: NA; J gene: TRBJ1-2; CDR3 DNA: TGTGCCAGCAGTCAATCCCCCTACTATGGCTACACCTTC; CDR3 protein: CASSQSPYYGYTF